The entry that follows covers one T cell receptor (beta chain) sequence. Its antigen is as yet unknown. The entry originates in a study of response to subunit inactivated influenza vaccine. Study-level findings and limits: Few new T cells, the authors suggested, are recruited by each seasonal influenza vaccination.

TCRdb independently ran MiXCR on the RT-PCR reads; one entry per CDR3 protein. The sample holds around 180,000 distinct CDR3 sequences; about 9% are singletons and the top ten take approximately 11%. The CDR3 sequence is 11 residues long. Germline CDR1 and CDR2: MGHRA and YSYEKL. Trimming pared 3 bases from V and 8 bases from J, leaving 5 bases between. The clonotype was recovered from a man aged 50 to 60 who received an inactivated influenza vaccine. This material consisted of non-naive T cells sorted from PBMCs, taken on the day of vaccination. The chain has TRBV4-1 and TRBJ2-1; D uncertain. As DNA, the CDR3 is TGCGCCAGCAGCCACAGCGATGAGCAGTTCTTC. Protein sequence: CASSHSDEQFF.